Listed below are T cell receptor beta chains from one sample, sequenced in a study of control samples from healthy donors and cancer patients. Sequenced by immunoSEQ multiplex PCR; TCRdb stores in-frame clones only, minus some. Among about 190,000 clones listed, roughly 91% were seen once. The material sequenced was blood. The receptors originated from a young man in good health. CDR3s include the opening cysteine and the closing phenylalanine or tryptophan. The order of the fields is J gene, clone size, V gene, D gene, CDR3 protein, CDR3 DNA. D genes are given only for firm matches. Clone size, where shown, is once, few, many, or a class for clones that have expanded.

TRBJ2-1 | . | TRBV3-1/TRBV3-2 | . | CASSPQRGGYNEQFF | TGTGCCAGCAGCCCCCAGAGGGGGGGATACAATGAGCAGTTCTTC
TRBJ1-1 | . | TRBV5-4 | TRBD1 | CASSLGTGVFPEAFF | TGTGCCAGCAGCCTAGGGACAGGGGTCTTTCCCGAAGCTTTCTTT
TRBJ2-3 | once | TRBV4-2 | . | CASSQELRGTDTQYF | TGTGCCAGCAGCCAAGAACTGAGGGGGACAGATACGCAGTATTTT
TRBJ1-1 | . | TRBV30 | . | CASFPDVWLNTEAFF | TGTGCCTCCTTCCCCGACGTCTGGTTGAACACTGAAGCTTTCTTT
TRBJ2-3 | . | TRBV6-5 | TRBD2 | CASAGTSGGSDTQYF | TGTGCCAGCGCAGGGACTAGCGGGGGTAGCGATACGCAGTATTTT
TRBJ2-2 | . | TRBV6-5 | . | CASTSGSGELFF | TGTGCCAGCACCTCTGGGTCCGGGGAGCTGTTTTTT
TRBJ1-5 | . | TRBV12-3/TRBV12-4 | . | CASSQGTDQPQHF | TGTGCCAGCAGCCAAGGGACGGATCAGCCCCAGCATTTT
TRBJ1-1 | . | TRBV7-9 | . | CASRAGNTEAFF | TGTGCCAGCCGGGCAGGGAACACTGAAGCTTTCTTT
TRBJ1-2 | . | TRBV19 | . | CASSDTGTGGYGYTF | TGTGCCAGTAGTGATACCGGGACGGGCGGCTATGGCTACACCTTC
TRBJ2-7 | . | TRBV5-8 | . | CASSLGYGTSDYEQYF | TGTGCCAGCAGCTTGGGGTATGGGACATCTGACTACGAGCAGTACTTC
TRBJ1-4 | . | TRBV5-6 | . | CASSQVATNEKLFF | TGTGCCAGCTCCCAGGTTGCAACTAATGAAAAACTGTTTTTT
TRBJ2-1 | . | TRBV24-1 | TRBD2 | CATSDRLAGGHNEQFF | TGTGCCACCAGTGATAGACTAGCGGGGGGACACAATGAGCAGTTCTTC
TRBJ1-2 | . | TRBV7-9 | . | CASSLILPRDGYTF | TGTGCCAGCAGCTTAATCCTGCCCAGGGATGGCTACACCTTC
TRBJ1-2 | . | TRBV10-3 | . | CAISGGWDYGYTF | TGTGCCATCAGTGGGGGGTGGGACTATGGCTACACCTTC
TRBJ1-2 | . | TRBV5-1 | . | CASSSSGSSDPNYGYTF | TGCGCCAGCAGCTCTTCAGGCTCCTCCGATCCTAACTATGGCTACACCTTC
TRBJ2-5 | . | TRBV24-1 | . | CARGWRGVKETQYF | TGTGCCAGGGGGTGGCGGGGCGTGAAAGAGACCCAGTACTTC
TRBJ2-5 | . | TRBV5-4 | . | CASSSRLVPETQYF | TGTGCCAGCAGCTCGAGACTAGTACCAGAGACCCAGTACTTC
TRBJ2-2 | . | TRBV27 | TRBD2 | CASSASGRNTGELFF | TGTGCCAGCAGTGCTAGCGGGAGGAACACCGGGGAGCTGTTTTTT
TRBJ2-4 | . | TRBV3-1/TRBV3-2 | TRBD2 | CASSHSERGPHIQYF | TGTGCCAGCAGCCATTCTGAGCGGGGGCCCCACATTCAGTACTTC
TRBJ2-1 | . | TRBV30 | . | CAWSPTASSYNEQFF | TGTGCCTGGAGTCCGACAGCCAGCTCCTACAATGAGCAGTTCTTC
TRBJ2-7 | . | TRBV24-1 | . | CATSDTTGPYEQYF | TGTGCCACCAGTGATACCACGGGACCGTACGAGCAGTACTTC
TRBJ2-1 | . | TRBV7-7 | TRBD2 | CASSLAGGYNEQFF | TGTGCCAGCAGCTTGGCGGGGGGGTACAATGAGCAGTTCTTC
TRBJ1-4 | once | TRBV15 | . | CATSRDSGKLFF | TGTGCCACCAGCAGAGATAGTGGAAAACTGTTTTTT
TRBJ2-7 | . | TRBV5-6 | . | CASSWGRYEQYF | TGTGCCAGCAGCTGGGGCAGGTACGAGCAGTACTTC
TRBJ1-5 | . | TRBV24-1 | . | CATSDSLGPYYSNQPQHF | TGTGCCACCAGTGATTCCCTCGGACCTTACTATAGCAATCAGCCCCAGCATTTT
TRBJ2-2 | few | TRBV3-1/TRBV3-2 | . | CASSQGGELFF | TGTGCCAGCAGCCAAGGAGGGGAGCTGTTTTTT
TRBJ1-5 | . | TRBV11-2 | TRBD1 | CASSRDRDQPQHF | TGTGCCAGCAGCCGTGACAGGGATCAGCCCCAGCATTTT
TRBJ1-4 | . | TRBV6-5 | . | CASRREEPANEKLFF | TGTGCCAGCAGGCGAGAGGAACCTGCTAATGAAAAACTGTTTTTT
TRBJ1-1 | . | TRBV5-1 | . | CASSSDPGGNTEAFF | TGCGCCAGCAGCTCCGACCCGGGAGGGAACACTGAAGCTTTCTTT
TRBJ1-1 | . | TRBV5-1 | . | CASSLAKGFGPEAFF | TGCGCCAGCAGCTTGGCCAAGGGGTTTGGGCCGGAAGCTTTCTTT
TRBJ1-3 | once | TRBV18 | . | CASSRPTGPGNTIYF | TGTGCCAGCTCACGCCCGACAGGCCCTGGAAACACCATATATTTT
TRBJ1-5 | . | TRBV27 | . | CASRKGQGHKSQPQHF | TGTGCCAGCAGAAAAGGGCAGGGCCATAAATCTCAGCCCCAGCATTTT
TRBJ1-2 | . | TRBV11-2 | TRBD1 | CASSLRYSGNDRDWNGYTF | TGTGCCAGCAGCTTACGGTACTCGGGAAACGACAGGGATTGGAATGGCTACACCTTC
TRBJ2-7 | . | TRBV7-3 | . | CASSFSCRQTPFEQYF | TGTGCCAGCAGTTTTAGTTGTAGACAGACTCCGTTTGAGCAGTACTTC
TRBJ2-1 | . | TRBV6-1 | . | CASSEEGYSYNEQFF | TGTGCCAGCAGTGAGGAGGGATACTCCTACAATGAGCAGTTCTTC
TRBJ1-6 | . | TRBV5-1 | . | CASMLDYNSPLHF | TGCGCCAGCATGTTAGACTATAATTCACCCCTCCACTTT
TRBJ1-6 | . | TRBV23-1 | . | CASSPGLGFF | TGCGCCAGCAGTCCAGGCCTAGGGTTTTTT
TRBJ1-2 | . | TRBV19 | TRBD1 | CASSIDTGTGVSSGGYTF | TGTGCCAGTAGTATAGACACCGGGACAGGCGTATCCTCGGGGGGCTACACCTTC
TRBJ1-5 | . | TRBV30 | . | CAWSVNSNQPQHF | TGTGCCTGGAGTGTAAATAGCAATCAGCCCCAGCATTTT
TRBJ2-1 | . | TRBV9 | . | CASSVSPDNEQFF | TGTGCCAGCAGCGTTTCGCCGGACAATGAGCAGTTCTTC
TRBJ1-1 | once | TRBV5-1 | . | CASSPGAGVNTEAFF | TGCGCCAGCAGCCCGGGGGCAGGGGTGAACACTGAAGCTTTCTTT
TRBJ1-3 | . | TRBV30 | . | CAWSVRGIGNTIYF | TGTGCCTGGAGTGTACGCGGGATCGGAAACACCATATATTTT
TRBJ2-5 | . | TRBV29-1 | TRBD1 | CSVESAQGLGATQYF | TGCAGCGTTGAAAGCGCACAGGGGTTAGGCGCGACCCAGTACTTC
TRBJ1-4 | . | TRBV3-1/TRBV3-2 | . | CASSQGGPGREKLFF | TGTGCCAGCAGCCAAGGAGGTCCCGGACGCGAAAAACTGTTTTTT
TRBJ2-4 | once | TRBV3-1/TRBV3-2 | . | CASSPSGTKNIQYF | TGTGCCAGCAGCCCAAGTGGTACCAAAAACATTCAGTACTTC
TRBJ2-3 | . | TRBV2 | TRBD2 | CASSSLAGGPDTQYF | TGTGCCAGCTCTTCCTTAGCGGGGGGCCCCGATACGCAGTATTTT
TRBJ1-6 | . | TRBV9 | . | CASSVGDPSNSPLHF | TGTGCCAGCAGCGTAGGGGATCCGTCGAATTCACCCCTCCACTTT
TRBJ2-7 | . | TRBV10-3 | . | CAISEIGDLYEQYF | TGTGCCATCAGTGAGATCGGGGATCTTTACGAGCAGTACTTC
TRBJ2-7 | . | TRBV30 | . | CAWSAPSYEQYF | TGTGCCTGGAGTGCCCCCTCCTACGAGCAGTACTTC
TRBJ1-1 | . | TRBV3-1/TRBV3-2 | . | CASSQDLDTEAFF | TGTGCCAGCAGCCAAGATCTGGACACTGAAGCTTTCTTT
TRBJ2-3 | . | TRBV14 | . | CASSQPGTLTDTQYF | TGTGCCAGCAGCCAACCCGGGACACTCACAGATACGCAGTATTTT
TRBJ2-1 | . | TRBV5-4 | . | CASSLAISSYNEQFF | TGTGCCAGCAGCTTGGCCATCAGCTCCTACAATGAGCAGTTCTTC
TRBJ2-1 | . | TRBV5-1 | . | CASFSSGRFDEQFF | TGCGCCAGCTTTTCTTCAGGGAGGTTCGATGAGCAGTTCTTC
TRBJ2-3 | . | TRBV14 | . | CASSQDLAGSSTDTQYF | TGTGCCAGCAGCCAAGATCTGGCAGGCTCTAGCACAGATACGCAGTATTTT
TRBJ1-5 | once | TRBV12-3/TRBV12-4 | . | CASSFPTQPQHF | TGTGCCAGCAGTTTTCCCACTCAGCCCCAGCATTTT